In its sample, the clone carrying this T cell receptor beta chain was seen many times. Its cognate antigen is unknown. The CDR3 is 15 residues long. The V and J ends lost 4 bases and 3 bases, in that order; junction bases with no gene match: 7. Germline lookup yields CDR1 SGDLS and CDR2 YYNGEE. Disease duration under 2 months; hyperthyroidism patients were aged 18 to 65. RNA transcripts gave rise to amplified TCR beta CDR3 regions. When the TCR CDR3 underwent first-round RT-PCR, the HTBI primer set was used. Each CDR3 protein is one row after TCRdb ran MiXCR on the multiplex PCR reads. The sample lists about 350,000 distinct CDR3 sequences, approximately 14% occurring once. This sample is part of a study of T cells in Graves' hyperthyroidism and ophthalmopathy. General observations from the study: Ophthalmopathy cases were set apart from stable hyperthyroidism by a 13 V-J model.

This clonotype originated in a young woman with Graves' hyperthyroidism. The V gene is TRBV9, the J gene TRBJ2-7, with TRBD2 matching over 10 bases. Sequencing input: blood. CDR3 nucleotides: TGTGCCAGCAGCCTCCGGACTAGCGGAGACTACGAGCAGTACTTC. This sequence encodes CASSLRTSGDYEQYF.